The 22 T cell receptor beta chains presented below share a single source sample, sequenced in a study of T cell responses to AZD1222 COVID-19 vaccine listed by TCRdb under 2021. Read against the paper, the sample's time point label means: baseline before first vaccination. Libraries were prepared through the immunoSEQ multiplex PCR assay. Not all clones reach the TCRdb copy of this immuneACCESS table, which keeps in-frame sequences only. Checked studies attribute under half of the gap to unresolved V genes and leave the rest unexplained. This sample comprises 140,000 to 150,000 clones, 80% to 95% of them detected only once. The biggest ten clones account for around 1.7% of the sample. The input for sequencing was peripheral blood, taken on day 0 of AZD1222 vaccination. Receptor source: an adult in good health.

This clone was recorded once. This sequence joins TRBV30 and TRBJ2-6, with TRBD2 matching over 13 bases. The length of the CDR3 is 19 residues. V trimming: 2 bases; J trimming: 0 bases; junction bases outside the gene matches: 7. The germline gives CDR1 GTSNPN, CDR2 SVGIG (reference sequence). The DNA of the CDR3 is TGTGCCTGGAGTAGGGAGCGGACTAGCGGGGGCTCTGGGGCCAACGTCCTGACTTTC. Amino acids: CAWSRERTSGGSGANVLTF.

V and J are TRBV7-9 and TRBJ1-2, with a weak D call TRBD1 (5 bases). The V gene lost 6 bases and the J gene lost 3 bases, with 20 bases spanning the gap. The CDR3 has 16 amino acids. Germline CDR1 SEHNR, CDR2 FQNEAQ (reference sequence). The CDR3 region has the DNA TGTGCCAGCAGACCGGGACTCCAGAGCCAGGACTATGGCTACACCTTC. Protein: CASRPGLQSQDYGYTF.

This clone was picked up one time. This chain joins TRBV11-2 and TRBJ2-3, with D perhaps matching TRBD2 (5 bases). Germline CDR1 and CDR2: SGHAT and FQNNGV. Trimming took off 3 bases at V and 3 bases at J, with 10 bases between the two ends. CDR3 length: 14 amino acids. DNA of the CDR3: TGTGCCAGCAGCTTTGGCAGAGGGACAGATACGCAGTATTTT. Its protein is CASSFGRGTDTQYF.

V usage is TRBV5-6 and J usage is TRBJ2-7; 8 nucleotides match TRBD1. There are 15 residues in the CDR3. The germline V gene has CDR1 SGHDT and CDR2 YYEEEE. Trimming at V came to 3 bases and at J to 4 bases, leaving 9 bases not matched to a gene. CDR3 sequence: CASSYRPGGFYEQYF. The CDR3 DNA follows: TGTGCCAGCAGCTATCGGCCAGGGGGCTTTTACGAGCAGTACTTC.

The chain recombines TRBV4-1 with TRBJ2-7; D unclear. Germline V gene data show CDR1 as MGHRA and CDR2 as YSYEKL. This CDR3 is 14 amino acids long. V was cut by 0 bases and J by 4 bases, with 10 bases left in between. The CDR3 protein is CASSQDISEYEQYF. DNA for the CDR3: TGCGCCAGCAGCCAAGATATCTCAGAATACGAGCAGTACTTC.

The chain links TRBV5-6 to TRBJ2-1; TRBD2 agrees at 9 bases. Germline-derived CDR1 and CDR2 are SGHDT and YYEEEE. The CDR3 totals 16 residues. The junction had 7 bases not matched to a gene; V was cut back by 4 bases and J by 2 bases. CDR3 residues: CASSTSTSGPYNEQFF. CDR3 coding DNA: TGTGCCAGCAGCACCTCGACTAGCGGACCCTACAATGAGCAGTTCTTC.

The V and J genes are TRBV11-2 and TRBJ2-3; TRBD2 aligns across 14 bases. After removal of 4 bases from V and 3 bases from J, the junction contained 9 bases not matched to a gene. This CDR3 region has 18 residues. The germline gives CDR1 SGHAT, CDR2 FQNNGV. For the CDR3, the DNA is TGTGCCAGCAGCTCAGGGGGACTAGCGGGAGTGCGGACAGATACGCAGTATTTT. The encoded protein is CASSSGGLAGVRTDTQYF. The full variable domain, its missing parts supplied by reference TRBV11-2 and TRBJ2-3, is EAGVAQSPRYKIIEKRQSVAFWCNPISGHATLYWYQQILGQGPKLLIQFQNNGVVDDSQLPKDRFSAERLKGVDSTLKIQPAKLEDSAVYLCASSSGGLAGVRTDTQYFGPGTRLTVL.

CDR3 bases: TGTGCCATCAGTGAGAGATTGGCTAGCGGGAGGGGTAATGAGCAGTTCTTC. Protein product: CAISERLASGRGNEQFF. The chain has TRBV10-3 and TRBJ2-1; 12 nucleotides align to TRBD2. The CDR3 covers 17 residues. The germline gives CDR1 ENHRY, CDR2 SYGVKD. J was trimmed by 7 bases and V by 2 bases; bases with no gene match: 9.

The chain links TRBV5-1 to TRBJ2-1; D possibly uses TRBD1 or TRBD2 (5 bases each). The germline V and J ends were trimmed by 0 bases and 0 bases, with 13 bases remaining between them. Germline V gives CDR1 SGHRS, CDR2 YFSETQ. This CDR3 region has 17 residues. CDR3 nucleotide sequence: TGCGCCAGCAGCTTGGGAGGGGTAATGAGCTCCTACAATGAGCAGTTCTTC. The encoded protein is CASSLGGVMSSYNEQFF.

The V gene is TRBV5-4, the J gene TRBJ1-3, with D possibly TRBD1 on 6 matching bases. Germline CDR1 and CDR2: SGHNT and YYREEE (reference sequence). This CDR3 has 16 residues. The ends were cut back, 4 bases at V and 2 bases at J, with 16 bases in the middle. This CDR3 reads CASSLPRTDTGNTIYF. CDR3 in DNA: TGTGCCAGCAGCCTTCCACGGACAGACACTGGAAACACCATATATTTT.

The chain has TRBV2 and TRBJ2-5; D unresolved. Germline V gives CDR1 SNHLY, CDR2 FYNNEI. The ends were cut back, 6 bases at V and 4 bases at J, with 15 bases in the middle. The CDR3 runs to 14 residues. CDR3 DNA sequence: TGTGCCAGCAGAAACCTGGCCTCCGGAGAGACCCAGTACTTC. It translates to CASRNLASGETQYF. Variable domain in full (rest from reference TRBV2 and TRBJ2-5): EPEVTQTPSHQVTQMGQEVILRCVPISNHLYFYWYRQILGQKVEFLVSFYNNEISEKSEIFDDQFSVERPDGSNFTLKIRSTKLEDSAMYFCASRNLASGETQYFGPGTRLLVL.

The rearrangement joins TRBV5-4 to TRBJ2-2; perhaps TRBD2 as D (6 bases). Trimming left V 4 bases short and J 0 bases short, with 10 bases between. CDR3 size: 15 residues. The germline V gene encodes CDR1 SGHNT and CDR2 YYREEE (reference sequence). DNA of the CDR3: TGTGCCAGCAGCGGGGGACTCCCGAACACCGGGGAGCTGTTTTTT. Its translation is CASSGGLPNTGELFF.

V usage is TRBV27 and J usage is TRBJ2-2; 8 bases are a match to TRBD2. V gave up 7 bases and J gave up 4 bases; unmatched junction bases: 11. Germline-derived CDR1 and CDR2 are MNHEY and SMNVEV (reference sequence). The CDR3 has 16 amino acids. The CDR3 DNA reads as TGTGCCAGCACCGTCGTCGGACTAGCTCCCACCGGGGAGCTGTTTTTT. It codes for CASTVVGLAPTGELFF.

The chain uses TRBV5-4 and TRBJ1-2, with D possibly matching TRBD1 (6 bases). From germline, CDR1 is SGHNT and CDR2 YYREEE (reference sequence). The CDR3 sequence is 14 residues long. V dropped 4 bases and J dropped 4 bases, with 14 bases sitting between them. The CDR3 nucleotides are TGTGCCAGCAGCCCTACAGGGTCGGGCTATGGCTACACCTTC. It is translated as CASSPTGSGYGYTF.

The chain employs TRBV11-2 and TRBJ2-7; possible D gene TRBD1, 5 bases. V was clipped by 1 base and J by 4 bases, with 8 bases between them. This CDR3 region has 13 residues. Looked up from germline, CDR1 is SGHAT and CDR2 is FQNNGV. CDR3 residues: CASSLGRVYEQYF. CDR3 sequence (DNA): TGTGCCAGCAGCTTAGGCAGGGTTTACGAGCAGTACTTC.

The chain carries TRBV6-1 and TRBJ1-4; TRBD1 matches at 7 bases. The CDR3 is made up of 15 amino acids. After removal of 2 bases from V and 6 bases from J, the junction contained 6 bases not matched to a gene. Per germline, CDR1 MNHNS and CDR2 SASEGT. The CDR3 protein is CASSEFPGGDEKLFF. The CDR3 DNA follows: TGTGCCAGCAGTGAATTCCCAGGGGGAGATGAAAAACTGTTTTTT.

The gene calls are TRBV6-5 and TRBJ1-2; D is possibly TRBD1 (5 bases). The germline gives CDR1 MNHEY, CDR2 SVGAGI. V was trimmed by 4 bases and J by 4 bases, leaving 13 bases between them. The CDR3 has 14 residues. The CDR3 protein is CASSSSGLRYGYTF. In DNA form, the CDR3 reads TGTGCCAGCAGTTCCTCGGGACTCCGCTATGGCTACACCTTC.

The chain combines TRBV15 with TRBJ1-5; D might be TRBD1 (5 bases). The CDR3 spans 19 residues. Per the germline V gene, CDR1 is LNHNV and CDR2 is YYDKDF (reference sequence). Trimming pared 0 bases from V and 2 bases from J, leaving 20 bases between. DNA for the CDR3: TGTGCCACCAGCAGAGATCTGGAGGGGTATGTGGGGGGCAATCAGCCCCAGCATTTT. Encoded protein: CATSRDLEGYVGGNQPQHF.

This clone was counted a single time. This chain connects TRBV16 to TRBJ2-2; no definite D call. Trimming shortened V by 7 bases and J by 3 bases, and 9 bases separated the two germline ends. Germline V gene data show CDR1 as KGHSY and CDR2 as FQNENV. The CDR3 sequence is 13 residues long. The CDR3 coding sequence is TGTGCCAGCAAACAGCGAGACACCGGGGAGCTGTTTTTT. It encodes CASKQRDTGELFF.

The chain links TRBV19 to TRBJ2-7; perhaps TRBD2 as D (5 bases). V lost 1 base, J lost 0 bases, and 7 bases lay in between. CDR1 LNHDA and CDR2 SQIVND come from the germline V gene (reference sequence). CDR3 size: 14 residues. The CDR3 loop is CASSIVEGSYEQYF. The CDR3 DNA follows: TGTGCCAGTAGTATAGTAGAGGGCTCCTACGAGCAGTACTTC.

This rearrangement joins TRBV19 to TRBJ2-2, with D hard to call. Germline V lookup: CDR1 LNHDA, CDR2 SQIVND (reference sequence). This CDR3 region has 14 residues. The V and J ends lost 5 bases and 1 base respectively, with 8 bases between them. CDR3 amino acids: CASSFLGNTGELFF. The CDR3 DNA reads as TGTGCCAGTAGTTTTTTGGGGAACACCGGGGAGCTGTTTTTT.

The chain couples TRBV27 to TRBJ2-5; D might be TRBD2 (6 bases). This CDR3 has 13 amino acids. Germline V gene data show CDR1 as MNHEY and CDR2 as SMNVEV (reference sequence). With 1 base removed from V and 4 bases from J, the gap between germline ends came to 7 bases. The CDR3 loop is CASSLWRGETQYF. CDR3 sequence (DNA): TGTGCCAGCAGTTTATGGAGGGGAGAGACCCAGTACTTC.